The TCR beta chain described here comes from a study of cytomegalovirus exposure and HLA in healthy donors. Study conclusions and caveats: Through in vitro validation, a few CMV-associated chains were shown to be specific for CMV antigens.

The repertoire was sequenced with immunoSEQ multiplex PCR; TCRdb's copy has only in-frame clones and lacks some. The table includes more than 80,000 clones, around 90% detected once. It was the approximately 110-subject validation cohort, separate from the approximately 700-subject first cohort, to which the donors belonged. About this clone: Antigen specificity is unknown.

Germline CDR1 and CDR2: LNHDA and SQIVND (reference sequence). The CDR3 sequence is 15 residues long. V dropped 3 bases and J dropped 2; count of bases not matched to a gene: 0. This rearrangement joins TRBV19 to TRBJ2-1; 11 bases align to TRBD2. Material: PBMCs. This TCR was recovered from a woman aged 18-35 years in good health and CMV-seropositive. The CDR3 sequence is CASSMTSGAYNEQFF. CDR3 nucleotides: TGTGCCAGTAGTATGACTAGCGGGGCCTACAATGAGCAGTTCTTC.